The source of this T cell receptor (beta chain) is a study of vaccination effects on CD4 cells after COVID-19. Study at large: Median timing of post-vaccine samples was 72 days after the second dose.

As for this clone: The antigen remains unidentified.

Prior to sequencing, the ViraFEST assay stimulated PBMC with viral peptide pools, which expanded the antigen-specific CD4+ T cells. The authors isolated CD4+ T cells after around 9 days of culture. Participants completed two doses of the BNT162b2 or mRNA-1273 vaccine. Clones were sequenced by immunoSEQ multiplex PCR, and TCRdb holds only the in-frame ones, with some missing. The sample lists about 66,000 clones, about 80% occurring once. Germline CDR1 is GTSNPN and CDR2 is SVGIG (reference sequence). Trimming left V 4 bases short and J 5 bases short, with 18 bases between. The CDR3 sequence is 15 residues long.

The V gene is TRBV30, the J gene TRBJ2-1; tentative D call: TRBD2 (6 bases). The sequence derives from a human donor who received a COVID-19 vaccine. The sequenced sample was CD4+ T cells from PBMCs cultured with HCoV-OC43 spike peptides, obtained after COVID-19 vaccination. Documented subset: HCoV-OC43 spike overlapping peptide pool stimulation. This CDR3 is CAWTKGLGTNNEQFF. The CDR3 region has the DNA TGTGCCTGGACGAAGGGACTTGGAACGAACAATGAGCAGTTCTTC. The whole variable domain, remainder taken from reference TRBV30 and TRBJ2-1, is SQTIHQWPATLVQPVGSPLSLECTVEGTSNPNLYWYRQAAGRGLQLLFYSVGIGQISSEVPQNLSASRPQDRQFILSSKKLLLSDSGFYLCAWTKGLGTNNEQFFGPGTRLTVL.